The 32 T cell receptor beta chains below were found in one sample sequenced in a study of shared clonotypes between healthy human individuals (TCRdb year 2020). For the CD8 naive samples, CD45RO-negative cells were positively selected for CCR7, yielding a CD45RA+CCR7+ population from which TemRA cells were excluded. Libraries were made using the immunoSEQ multiplex PCR assay. Imported from immuneACCESS, the table was reduced by TCRdb to in-frame sequences with V and J called. These copies leave out some clones; in studies compared against another copy, an unresolved V gene accounts for under half, and the cause of the remainder is not known. The sample has 2 million or so clones on record, 85% to 95% of them singletons. The ten most abundant clones make up around 1.1% of the sample. Sequenced input: naive CD8+ T cells sorted from blood. What this sample's cell subset or site label stands for: CD45RA+CCR7+. The receptor set was obtained from a man younger than 35 in good health.

Turning to this clone: This specimen includes other DNA sequences encoding the same CDR3. The V call is TRBV27, the J call TRBJ2-7; D not certain. From germline, CDR1 is MNHEY and CDR2 SMNVEV (reference sequence). Trimming took off 3 bases at V and 0 bases at J, with 9 bases between the two ends. The CDR3 covers 14 residues. CDR3 DNA sequence: TGTGCCAGCAGTTTTGGCGGTAGCTCCTACGAGCAGTACTTC. It encodes CASSFGGSSYEQYF.

This clone was recorded once. The chain joins TRBV6-1 to TRBJ1-2, with D maybe TRBD1 (5 bases). There are 17 residues in the CDR3. The V and J ends lost 1 base and 4 bases respectively, with 19 bases between them. Germline-derived CDR1 and CDR2 are MNHNS and SASEGT. CDR3 sequence reads: CASSEGSYRYTSYGYTF. As DNA, the CDR3 is TGTGCCAGCAGTGAAGGTTCGTACAGGTACACGTCCTATGGCTACACCTTC.

A word on this clone: Other nucleotide sequences in the sample specify the same CDR3. CDR3 in DNA: TGTGCCAGCAGCTTACTAGAGACCCAGTACTTC. Its protein is CASSLLETQYF. The chain uses TRBV7-9 and TRBJ2-5; D is uncertain. The CDR3 contains 11 residues. The germline gives CDR1 SEHNR, CDR2 FQNEAQ (reference sequence). The V end was cut by 2 bases, the J end by 4 bases, with 2 bases between.

J is TRBJ2-1 and V is TRBV6-5, with TRBD2 identical over 9 bases. Germline CDR1 is MNHEY and CDR2 is SVGAGI. V trimming: 2 bases; J trimming: 8 bases; junction bases outside the gene matches: 10. The CDR3 covers 16 residues. CDR3 region: CASSYSTGERGDEQFF. The DNA of the CDR3 is TGTGCCAGCAGTTACAGCACGGGGGAGCGGGGGGATGAGCAGTTCTTC.

This chain uses TRBV30 with TRBJ1-1; D call uncertain. The ends were cut back, 1 base at V and 5 bases at J, with 14 bases in the middle. Looked up from germline, CDR1 is GTSNPN and CDR2 is SVGIG (reference sequence). CDR3 length: 14 amino acids. CDR3 in amino acids: CAWSEPYGGTEAFF. In DNA, the CDR3 is TGTGCCTGGAGTGAACCTTACGGTGGGACTGAAGCTTTCTTT.

J is TRBJ2-5 and V is TRBV18, with TRBD2 matching over 7 bases. The CDR3 spans 15 residues. Germline V lookup: CDR1 KGHSH, CDR2 LQKENI. J was trimmed by 3 bases and V by 2 bases; bases with no gene match: 6. CDR3: CASSPDTGGEETQYF. The CDR3, as DNA: TGTGCCAGCTCACCAGATACGGGGGGAGAAGAGACCCAGTACTTC.

The chain's CDR3 is CASNWGSGYTF. The CDR3 DNA sequence: TGTGCCAGCAATTGGGGAAGTGGCTACACCTTC. This sequence joins TRBV28 and TRBJ1-2, with no clear D. Looked up from germline, CDR1 is MDHEN and CDR2 is SYDVKM. V was clipped by 7 bases and J by 7 bases, with 10 bases between them. CDR3 length equals 11 residues.

The rearrangement joins TRBV15 to TRBJ2-5; D assignment may be TRBD1 or TRBD2 (5 bases each). CDR3 length: 13 amino acids. Deletions cut 1 base from V and 5 bases from J, with 8 bases between. In germline, CDR1 is LNHNV, CDR2 YYDKDF (reference sequence). The CDR3 loop reads CATSRGDGETQYF. As DNA, the CDR3 is TGTGCCACCAGCAGAGGGGACGGGGAGACCCAGTACTTC.

As for this clone: In the same sample, other DNA sequences code for this CDR3. The rearrangement joins TRBV7-9 to TRBJ2-6, with D uncertain. This CDR3 has 14 amino acids. Trimming left V 3 bases short and J 2 bases short, with 5 bases between. Germline V CDR1 and CDR2: SEHNR, FQNEAQ (reference sequence). The CDR3 sequence is CASSLSTGANVLTF. The CDR3 DNA sequence: TGTGCCAGCAGCTTGAGTACTGGGGCCAACGTCCTGACTTTC. Filled out from reference TRBV7-9 and TRBJ2-6, the complete variable domain reads DTGVSQNPRHKITKRGQNVTFRCDPISEHNRLYWYRQTLGQGPEFLTYFQNEAQLEKSRLLSDRFSAERPKGSFSTLEIQRTEQGDSAMYLCASSLSTGANVLTFGAGSRLTVL.

The chain has TRBV7-9 and TRBJ2-7; a possible D gene is TRBD1 (5 bases). The germline V and J ends were trimmed by 3 bases and 2 bases, with 14 bases remaining between them. CDR1 and CDR2 (germline): SEHNR, FQNEAQ (reference sequence). The CDR3 consists of 15 residues. For the CDR3, the DNA is TGTGCCAGCAGCTTCCTATCTGGGGCGACCTACGAGCAGTACTTC. The encoded protein is CASSFLSGATYEQYF.

This chain connects TRBV5-4 to TRBJ2-1; D ambiguous. The CDR3 is made up of 15 amino acids. V was trimmed by 4 bases and J by 1 base, leaving 12 bases between them. Germline CDR1 and CDR2: SGHNT and YYREEE (reference sequence). The CDR3 sequence: CASSPKKASYNEQFF. CDR3 DNA sequence: TGTGCCAGCAGCCCGAAAAAGGCTTCCTACAATGAGCAGTTCTTC.

In this sample, this clone turned up once. This chain connects TRBV2 to TRBJ2-1, with D hard to call. The CDR3 is made up of 13 amino acids. Germline V CDR1 and CDR2: SNHLY, FYNNEI. Trimming cost V 6 bases and J 1 base, with 7 bases left between them. CDR3 sequence: CASSIYSYNEQFF. The CDR3 region has the DNA TGTGCCAGCAGCATATATTCCTACAATGAGCAGTTCTTC.

This rearrangement joins TRBV27 to TRBJ2-1, with 8 nucleotides matching TRBD1. Germline CDR1 is MNHEY and CDR2 is SMNVEV (reference sequence). CDR3 size: 16 residues. Losses at the gene ends were 5 bases for V and 0 bases for J; bases not matched to a gene: 6. The CDR3 sequence is CASSPSTGDSYNEQFF. CDR3 nucleotide sequence: TGTGCCAGCAGTCCGTCGACAGGGGACTCCTACAATGAGCAGTTCTTC.

The rearrangement uses TRBV7-6 and TRBJ1-5; D is unresolved. CDR1 SGHVS and CDR2 FNYEAQ come from the germline V gene. CDR3 size: 13 residues. Trimming took off 1 base at V and 6 bases at J, with 7 bases between the two ends. In nucleotides, the CDR3 is TGTGCCAGCAGCTTAGGCGCGGGTCAGCCCCAGCATTTT. Amino acids: CASSLGAGQPQHF.

The J gene is TRBJ1-3, the V gene TRBV6-5; unclear D gene. This CDR3 has 15 amino acids. V lost 6 bases, J lost 0 bases, and 12 bases lay in between. Looked up from germline, CDR1 is MNHEY and CDR2 is SVGAGI. In DNA form, the CDR3 reads TGTGCCAGCAGCTCGGACGTTAGCTCTGGAAACACCATATATTTT. Translating gives CASSSDVSSGNTIYF.

The J gene is TRBJ2-5, the V gene TRBV29-1; D is uncertain. The J call may be wrong; the DNA end is better matched by TRBJ2-7. Germline CDR1 and CDR2: SQVTM and ANQGSEA. The CDR3 covers 12 residues. This CDR3 reads CSAKGISYEQYF. In nucleotides, the CDR3 is TGCAGCGCGAAAGGGATTTCCTACGAGCAGTACTTC.

This chain uses TRBV9 with TRBJ2-1; no clear D gene. V lost 4 bases and J 6 bases, leaving 11 bases between the germline ends. Germline lookup yields CDR1 SGDLS and CDR2 YYNGEE. The CDR3 covers 13 residues. DNA of the CDR3: TGTGCCAGCAGCCTACCCTCCGCCAATGAGCAGTTCTTC. This encodes CASSLPSANEQFF.

The chain combines TRBV7-9 with TRBJ2-3; 15 bases line up with TRBD2. This CDR3 comprises 18 residues. Germline CDR1 reads SEHNR; CDR2 reads FQNEAQ (reference sequence). Trimming cost V 2 bases and J 1 base; bases outside gene matches: 4. The CDR3, as DNA: TGTGCCAGCAGCTTATGGACTAGCGGGAGGGCCGGCACAGATACGCAGTATTTT. As protein: CASSLWTSGRAGTDTQYF.

The chain combines TRBV5-6 with TRBJ2-3, with D tentatively TRBD2 (6 bases). The CDR3 extends over 14 amino acids. Trimming took off 5 bases at V and 3 bases at J, with 13 bases between the two ends. Germline-derived CDR1 and CDR2 are SGHDT and YYEEEE. In nucleotides, the CDR3 is TGTGCCAGCAGTTTTATGAGCGGGACAGATACGCAGTATTTT. Amino acids: CASSFMSGTDTQYF.

This clone showed up just once. V and J are TRBV29-1 and TRBJ1-1; a possible D gene is TRBD1 (5 bases). Per the germline V gene, CDR1 is SQVTM and CDR2 is ANQGSEA. V was pared by 2 bases and J by 8 bases, with 12 bases between. CDR3 length: 12 amino acids. DNA for the CDR3: TGCAGCGTTGAACGGGGCACAGAGGAAGCTTTCTTT. Protein: CSVERGTEEAFF.

Concerning this clone itself: Different DNA sequences within this sample yield the same CDR3. The V call is TRBV13, the J call TRBJ2-7, with unresolved D. Germline loops: CDR1 PRHDT, CDR2 FYEKMQ (reference sequence). The V end was cut by 0 bases, the J end by 4 bases, with 4 bases between. The CDR3 loop spans 12 amino acids. This chain's CDR3 is CASSLGLYEQYF. CDR3 DNA: TGTGCCAGCAGCTTAGGCCTTTACGAGCAGTACTTC. Drawing the rest from reference TRBV13 and TRBJ2-7, the complete variable domain is AAGVIQSPRHLIKEKRETATLKCYPIPRHDTVYWYQQGPGQDPQFLISFYEKMQSDKGSIPDRFSAQQFSDYHSELNMSSLELGDSALYFCASSLGLYEQYFGPGTRLTVT.

CDR3 amino acids: CASSPEASLDEKLFF. The CDR3 nucleotides are TGTGCCAGCTCACCAGAAGCGTCTTTGGATGAAAAACTGTTTTTT. The V call is TRBV18, the J call TRBJ1-4; no clear D. Germline CDR1 reads KGHSH; CDR2 reads LQKENI. V dropped 2 bases and J dropped 6 bases, with 13 bases sitting between them. This CDR3 is built from 15 residues.

The rearrangement joins TRBV10-2 to TRBJ2-6; D possibly corresponds to TRBD2 (5 bases). This CDR3 comprises 17 residues. V shed 0 bases and J shed 0 bases, with 9 bases lying between them. CDR1 and CDR2 (germline): WSHSY, SAAADI. The CDR3 nucleotides are TGCGCCAGCAGTGAGTCGAGGGCCCGCTCTGGGGCCAACGTCCTGACTTTC. Protein sequence: CASSESRARSGANVLTF.

This chain links TRBV5-1 with TRBJ2-2; D gene unclear. CDR3 size: 13 residues. V was trimmed by 4 bases and J by 8 bases, leaving 12 bases between them. CDR1 and CDR2 from the germline V gene are SGHRS and YFSETQ. The CDR3 protein is CASSDPRAGELFF. The CDR3 DNA is TGCGCCAGCAGCGATCCCCGGGCGGGGGAGCTGTTTTTT.

The chain recombines TRBV9 with TRBJ2-1, with 8 bases that match TRBD2. V trimming: 4 bases; J trimming: 5 bases; junction bases outside the gene matches: 11. This CDR3 comprises 16 residues. The V gene's germline CDR1 is SGDLS and CDR2 YYNGEE. CDR3 nucleotides: TGTGCCAGCAGCAACCAGCGGGAGACGCCCGACAATGAGCAGTTCTTC. It specifies CASSNQRETPDNEQFF.

The chain recombines TRBV2 with TRBJ1-1, with D perhaps TRBD1 (5 bases). The length of the CDR3 is 15 residues. The V and J ends lost 3 bases and 1 base respectively, with 12 bases between them. Looked up from germline, CDR1 is SNHLY and CDR2 is FYNNEI. The CDR3 sequence: CASSDSREENTEAFF. CDR3 sequence (DNA): TGTGCCAGCAGTGACTCCAGGGAAGAGAACACTGAAGCTTTCTTT.

The chain joins TRBV9 to TRBJ2-1, with TRBD1 identical over 9 bases. In germline, CDR1 is SGDLS, CDR2 YYNGEE. V gave up 5 bases and J gave up 6 bases; unmatched junction bases: 9. The CDR3 spans 15 residues. The CDR3 is CASSHTGGASNEQFF. In DNA, the CDR3 is TGTGCCAGCAGTCATACAGGGGGCGCTTCCAATGAGCAGTTCTTC. Using reference TRBV9 and TRBJ2-1 for the parts outside the CDR3, the full variable domain is DSGVTQTPKHLITATGQRVTLRCSPRSGDLSVYWYQQSLDQGLQFLIQYYNGEERAKGNILERFSAQQFPDLHSELNLSSLELGDSALYFCASSHTGGASNEQFFGPGTRLTVL.

This clone was seen a handful of times. Different DNA sequences within this sample yield the same CDR3. This chain joins TRBV7-9 and TRBJ1-5, with a tentative D call TRBD1 (5 bases). The V gene's germline CDR1 is SEHNR and CDR2 FQNEAQ (reference sequence). This CDR3 is built from 14 residues. Trimming took off 5 bases at V and 4 bases at J, with 12 bases between the two ends. For the CDR3, the DNA is TGTGCCAGCAGCCTCGCAGGGCTAAATCAGCCCCAGCATTTT. Protein product: CASSLAGLNQPQHF.

This rearrangement joins TRBV6-1 to TRBJ2-1, with D unresolved. The CDR3 extends over 15 amino acids. CDR1 is MNHNS and CDR2 is SASEGT in the germline V gene. V dropped 3 bases and J dropped 1 base, with 10 bases sitting between them. In nucleotides, the CDR3 is TGTGCCAGCAGTGATTCCCGAAAATCCTACAATGAGCAGTTCTTC. Translated: CASSDSRKSYNEQFF.

The V call is TRBV27, the J call TRBJ2-5; 7 nucleotides agree with TRBD1. V dropped 4 bases and J dropped 3; count of bases not matched to a gene: 8. Germline CDR1 and CDR2: MNHEY and SMNVEV (reference sequence). This CDR3 comprises 15 residues. The CDR3 coding sequence is TGTGCCAGCAGTTCCTACAGGGGCACTAAAGAGACCCAGTACTTC. Translating gives CASSSYRGTKETQYF.

The J gene is TRBJ2-1, the V gene TRBV11-3; no clear D. Germline V lookup: CDR1 SGHNT, CDR2 YENEEA. With 0 bases removed from V and 0 bases from J, the gap between germline ends came to 12 bases. This CDR3 is built from 17 residues. This CDR3 reads CASSLDVGKHSYNEQFF. The CDR3 region has the DNA TGTGCCAGCAGCTTAGATGTAGGCAAACACTCCTACAATGAGCAGTTCTTC.

The chain combines TRBV19 with TRBJ1-2; 7 bases are shared with TRBD1. Unmatched junction bases numbered 6, after V lost 4 bases and J lost 4 bases. This CDR3 contains 14 residues. The germline gives CDR1 LNHDA, CDR2 SQIVND (reference sequence). The CDR3 coding sequence is TGTGCCAGTAGTACACCGGGACAGATCTATGGCTACACCTTC. It yields the protein CASSTPGQIYGYTF.